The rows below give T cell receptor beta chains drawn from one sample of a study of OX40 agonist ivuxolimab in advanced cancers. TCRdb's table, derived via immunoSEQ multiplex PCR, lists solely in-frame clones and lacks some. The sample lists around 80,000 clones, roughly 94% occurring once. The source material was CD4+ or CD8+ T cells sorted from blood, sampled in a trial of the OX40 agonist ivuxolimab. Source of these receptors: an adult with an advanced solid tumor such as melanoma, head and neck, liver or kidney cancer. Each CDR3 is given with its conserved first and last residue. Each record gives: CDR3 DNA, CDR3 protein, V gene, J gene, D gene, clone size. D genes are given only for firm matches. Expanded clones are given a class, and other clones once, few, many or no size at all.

TGTGCCAGCAGCTTGGCTGGCCCCTTGGATGAGCAGTTCTTC	CASSLAGPLDEQFF	TRBV5-5	TRBJ2-1	.	.
TGTGCCAGCAGCTTTGGCACAGATACGCAGTATTTT	CASSFGTDTQYF	TRBV5-4	TRBJ2-3	.	.
TGTGCCAGCAGCGTCGAGGGACACAACTATGGCTACACCTTC	CASSVEGHNYGYTF	TRBV9	TRBJ1-2	.	.
TGTGCCAGCAGCTTGGTCAGGACAAAATACACTGAAGCTTTCTTT	CASSLVRTKYTEAFF	TRBV11-2	TRBJ1-1	.	few
TGTGCCAGCAGACTCCCGGGACAGGGAGTCAACGAGCAGTACTTC	CASRLPGQGVNEQYF	TRBV27	TRBJ2-7	TRBD1	once
TGTGCCAGCACCGACCCGGGACAGGGTCGGACACCCCTCCACTTT	CASTDPGQGRTPLHF	TRBV2	TRBJ1-6	TRBD1	once
TGTGCCACCAGCGATAAGACAGGGGACCTCTATGGCTACACCTTC	CATSDKTGDLYGYTF	TRBV15	TRBJ1-2	TRBD1	once
TGTGCCAGCAGCTTAACCGGAGGCTCCTACAATGAGCAGTTCTTC	CASSLTGGSYNEQFF	TRBV7-6	TRBJ2-1	.	.
TGTGCCAGCAGCTTGATTGGTCGGGTTCAGGATACGCAGTATTTT	CASSLIGRVQDTQYF	TRBV7-9	TRBJ2-3	.	.
TGTGCCAGCAGCGTAGAAAGGAACACTGAAGCTTTCTTT	CASSVERNTEAFF	TRBV9	TRBJ1-1	.	.
TGTGCCAGCAGCTTAGGGCAGGGGGCTGGCGAGCAGTACTTC	CASSLGQGAGEQYF	TRBV7-6	TRBJ2-7	TRBD1	.
TGTGCCAGCAGCCCCAGGGAGGCCACTGAAGCTTTCTTT	CASSPREATEAFF	TRBV7-9	TRBJ1-1	.	.
TGCAGCGTTACAGGGGACACTGAAGCTTTCTTT	CSVTGDTEAFF	TRBV29-1	TRBJ1-1	TRBD1	few
TGTGCCAGCAGCTATCCCCGACAGGGGGTTTTTGAAAAACTGTTTTTT	CASSYPRQGVFEKLFF	TRBV28	TRBJ1-4	TRBD1	.
TGCGCCAGCAGCCAACGCGGGACTAGCGGCAATGAGCAGTTCTTC	CASSQRGTSGNEQFF	TRBV4-3	TRBJ2-1	TRBD2	.
TGTGCCAGACGGGGCAAGCTAAACTATGGCTACACCTTC	CARRGKLNYGYTF	TRBV19	TRBJ1-2	.	.
TGTGCCAGCAGCTTGTGGGCGGGAGGCTTCTACGAGCAGTACTTC	CASSLWAGGFYEQYF	TRBV5-5	TRBJ2-7	TRBD2	.
TGTGCCAGCACCATGTCGGGGCAAACTTTCTTT	CASTMSGQTFF	TRBV5-6	TRBJ1-1	.	.
TGTGCCAGCAGTCCACCCGGACAGGGCGCTTCACCCCTCCACTTT	CASSPPGQGASPLHF	TRBV27	TRBJ1-6	TRBD1	.
TGTGCCAGCAGACCACAGGGGATGGGGGCCAACGTCCTGACTTTC	CASRPQGMGANVLTF	TRBV28	TRBJ2-6	TRBD1	.
TGTGCTAGCAGCCCCGGACTAGCGGACGCCTACGAGCAGTACTTC	CASSPGLADAYEQYF	TRBV7-7	TRBJ2-7	TRBD2	.
TGTGCCAGCAGCTTCCGCGGGACCCCTAAGGAGCAGTACTTC	CASSFRGTPKEQYF	TRBV5-4	TRBJ2-7	.	once
TGTGCCTGGAGCCTGACAGTCTATGGCTACACCTTC	CAWSLTVYGYTF	TRBV30	TRBJ1-2	.	.
TGTGCCAGTAGTGACAGGGCGGGCACTGAAGCTTTCTTT	CASSDRAGTEAFF	TRBV19	TRBJ1-1	TRBD1	once
TGTGCCAGCAGCTTGACAGGTTGCGAGCAGTACTTC	CASSLTGCEQYF	TRBV5-6	TRBJ2-7	.	.
TGTGCCAGCAGTAAACTTAGACTAGCGGGAACAGATACGCAGTATTTT	CASSKLRLAGTDTQYF	TRBV27	TRBJ2-3	TRBD2	.
TGTGCCAGTAGTGTGGGGACAGGGGGCTATGGCTACACCTTC	CASSVGTGGYGYTF	TRBV19	TRBJ1-2	TRBD1	.
TGTGCCAGCAGCTTGGACTTGTACGATGAGCAGTTCTTC	CASSLDLYDEQFF	TRBV7-7	TRBJ2-1	.	.
TGTGCCAGCAGAAATGGGGTGGTTGAGCAGTTCTTC	CASRNGVVEQFF	TRBV27	TRBJ2-1	.	.
TGCGCCAGCAGCCTCCAAGGGACAGGGGGAACCTACGAGCAGTACTTC	CASSLQGTGGTYEQYF	TRBV4-1	TRBJ2-7	TRBD1	.
TGCGCCAGCAGCTTGGCGGAGGGGCGAGCTGGCTACACCTTC	CASSLAEGRAGYTF	TRBV5-1	TRBJ1-2	.	.
TGTGCCAGCAGCTTAGATAGGGTGGTAAATGAGCAGTTCTTC	CASSLDRVVNEQFF	TRBV7-6	TRBJ2-1	.	.
TGCCACAGGGGGATAAGCGAGCAGTACTTC	CHRGISEQYF	TRBV23-1	TRBJ2-7	TRBD1	once
TGCGCCAGCAGCCAAGATAGGGGCTATGGCTACACCTTC	CASSQDRGYGYTF	TRBV4-3	TRBJ1-2	.	.
TGTGCCAGCAGCTTAGGGGCGGGGAATCAGGATGAGCAGTTCTTC	CASSLGAGNQDEQFF	TRBV7-2	TRBJ2-1	.	.
TGTGCCAGCAGTGAAGTAGACAGTTACGAGCAGTACTTC	CASSEVDSYEQYF	TRBV2	TRBJ2-7	.	once
TGTGCCAGCAGTCCCGACATTACCTACGAGCAGTACTTC	CASSPDITYEQYF	TRBV6-5	TRBJ2-7	.	.
TGTGCCCTACCTCCCACCCAGGGGACTTATGGCTACACCTTC	CALPPTQGTYGYTF	TRBV7-9	TRBJ1-2	.	.
TGTGCCAGCAGTTTAAATTTGGGAAGCCAGCCCCAGCATTTT	CASSLNLGSQPQHF	TRBV27	TRBJ1-5	.	.
TGTGCCAGCAGCGACAGAGAGTATAGCAATCAGCCCCAGCATTTT	CASSDREYSNQPQHF	TRBV27	TRBJ1-5	.	.
TGTGCCAGCAGTTTCCTCGGACTGTCGGGAACCGGGGAGCTGTTTTTT	CASSFLGLSGTGELFF	TRBV27	TRBJ2-2	.	.
TGTGCCAGCAGCTTAGCTCAGACCCCCGAACCCTACGAGCAGTACTTC	CASSLAQTPEPYEQYF	TRBV7-6	TRBJ2-7	.	.
TGCGCCAGTCATCTAAGCTCTGGGGCCAACGTCCTGACTTTC	CASHLSSGANVLTF	TRBV5-1	TRBJ2-6	.	.
TGTGCCAGTAGTATCCAATTCGAGCAGGACCCTAATGAAAAACTGTTTTTT	CASSIQFEQDPNEKLFF	TRBV19	TRBJ1-4	.	once
TGTGCCAGAAGCTTAAATGGGGTGTTTGCTTCCTCCTACAATGAGCAGTTCTTC	CARSLNGVFASSYNEQFF	TRBV7-5	TRBJ2-1	.	.
TGCGCCAGCAGCCAATTGGACGAAACGGACGGAGGGGCTTTCTTT	CASSQLDETDGGAFF	TRBV4-3	TRBJ1-1	.	large
TGCGCCAGCAGTGTTCCCGACACCGGGGAGCTGTTTTTT	CASSVPDTGELFF	TRBV10-2	TRBJ2-2	.	.
TGTGCCAGCAGTGACCATAACACCGGGGAGCTGTTTTTT	CASSDHNTGELFF	TRBV27	TRBJ2-2	.	.
TGTGCCAGCCGGTGGGGGACTACAAATGAGCAGTTCTTC	CASRWGTTNEQFF	TRBV6-1	TRBJ2-1	TRBD2	.
TGTGCCAGCTTGGGACAGGGGGCAGGCCAGCCCCAGCATTTT	CASLGQGAGQPQHF	TRBV6-5	TRBJ1-5	TRBD1	.
TGTGCCAGCAGAGCGGACAGGTTCTATGGCTACACCTTC	CASRADRFYGYTF	TRBV5-6	TRBJ1-2	TRBD1	.
TGCGCCAGCAGCCAAGGGGCCTTTTCCTACGAGCAGTACTTC	CASSQGAFSYEQYF	TRBV4-3	TRBJ2-7	.	.
TGCGCCAGCAGCCTGCAACCGGGGGATCGCGAGACCCAGTACTTC	CASSLQPGDRETQYF	TRBV4-1	TRBJ2-5	.	.
TGTGCCAGCAGGCGTAGCGGGAGTGCCTACGAGCAGTACTTC	CASRRSGSAYEQYF	TRBV27	TRBJ2-7	TRBD2	.